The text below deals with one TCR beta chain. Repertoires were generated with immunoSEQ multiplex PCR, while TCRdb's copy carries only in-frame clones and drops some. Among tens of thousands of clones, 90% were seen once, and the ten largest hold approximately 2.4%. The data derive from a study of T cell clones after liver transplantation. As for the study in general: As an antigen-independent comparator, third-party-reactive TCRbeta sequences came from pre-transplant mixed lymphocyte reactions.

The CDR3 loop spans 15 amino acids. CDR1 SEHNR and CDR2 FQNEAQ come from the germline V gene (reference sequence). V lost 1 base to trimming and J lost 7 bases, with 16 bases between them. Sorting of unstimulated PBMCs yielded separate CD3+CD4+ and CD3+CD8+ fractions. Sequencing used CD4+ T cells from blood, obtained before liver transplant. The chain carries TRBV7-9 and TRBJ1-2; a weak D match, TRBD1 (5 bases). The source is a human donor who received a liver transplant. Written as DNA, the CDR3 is TGTGCCAGCAGCTTAGATACAGGCTCACGTGGTGGCTACACCTTC. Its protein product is CASSLDTGSRGGYTF.